These 20 T cell receptor beta chains were all obtained from the same sample, sequenced in a study of blood T cell repertoires in COVID-19. Produced via immunoSEQ multiplex PCR; TCRdb's table is partial and in-frame only. In the table there are about 240,000 clones, about 68% of which are singletons. Sequences were obtained from peripheral blood. These receptor sequences come from a woman aged 80 or over with acute or convalescent COVID-19.

In its sample, this clone was seen a few times. The chain links TRBV13 to TRBJ2-1; 14 nucleotides agree with TRBD2. Per germline, CDR1 PRHDT and CDR2 FYEKMQ (reference sequence). The CDR3 loop spans 16 amino acids. The V and J ends lost 5 bases and 7 bases, in that order; junction bases with no gene match: 7. CDR3 sequence (DNA): TGTGCCAGCAGCCGTACCGGGACTAGCGGGAGTAATGAGCAGTTCTTC. Protein product: CASSRTGTSGSNEQFF.

The V gene is TRBV19, the J gene TRBJ1-1, with TRBD1 as a possible D gene (6 bases). Germline lookup yields CDR1 LNHDA and CDR2 SQIVND (reference sequence). The CDR3 totals 15 residues. V lost 5 bases, J lost 0 bases, and 13 bases lay in between. The CDR3 loop is CASSRGQSMNTEAFF. The CDR3 bases are TGTGCCAGTAGTCGTGGACAGAGCATGAACACTGAAGCTTTCTTT.

The sample holds a few counts of this clone. The CDR3 DNA sequence: TGCGCCAGCAGCTTGGGGCTAGCGGGAGCAGCAGATACGCAGTATTTT. This codes for CASSLGLAGAADTQYF. This chain links TRBV5-1 with TRBJ2-3; 10 bases line up with TRBD2. From germline, CDR1 is SGHRS and CDR2 YFSETQ. V dropped 0 bases and J dropped 4; count of bases not matched to a gene: 5. This CDR3 has 16 residues.

The V call is TRBV5-4, the J call TRBJ1-1; 7 bases match TRBD1. V lost 3 bases and J lost 5; bases outside the gene matches: 7. The V gene's germline CDR1 is SGHNT and CDR2 YYREEE (reference sequence). The CDR3 consists of 14 residues. The CDR3 protein is CASSSRQGRTEAFF. For the CDR3, the DNA is TGTGCCAGCAGCTCCCGACAGGGACGGACTGAAGCTTTCTTT.

The chain combines TRBV6-5 with TRBJ2-1; 9 positions agree with TRBD1. CDR1 MNHEY and CDR2 SVGAGI come from the germline V gene. The CDR3 covers 15 residues. J gave up 3 bases and V 4 bases, and 4 bases lay outside the gene matches. CDR3 residues: CASSWGQGRYNEQFF. The CDR3 nucleotides are TGTGCCAGCAGTTGGGGACAGGGACGCTACAATGAGCAGTTCTTC.

This chain connects TRBV7-9 to TRBJ1-1; 7 nucleotides match TRBD1. Germline V gives CDR1 SEHNR, CDR2 FQNEAQ (reference sequence). Trimming removed 3 bases from V and 6 bases from J; junction bases left unmatched: 10. The CDR3 sequence is 15 residues long. CDR3 region: CASSFHPDRAAEAFF. For the CDR3, the DNA is TGTGCCAGCAGCTTCCACCCCGACAGGGCTGCTGAAGCTTTCTTT.

V usage is TRBV6-5 and J usage is TRBJ1-5; unclear D gene. Per germline, CDR1 MNHEY and CDR2 SVGAGI. The CDR3 has 13 amino acids. Trimming pared 7 bases from V and 3 bases from J, leaving 10 bases between. This chain's CDR3 is CASKETLNQPQHF. DNA for the CDR3: TGTGCCAGCAAAGAGACACTCAATCAGCCCCAGCATTTT.

V and J are TRBV4-1 and TRBJ2-2; TRBD2 aligns across 8 bases. CDR1 is MGHRA, CDR2 YSYEKL, per germline. The CDR3 has 18 residues. Unmatched junction bases numbered 7, after V lost 1 base and J lost 0 bases. The CDR3 bases are TGCGCCAGCAGCCAAGTTAAATCCGGGAGGGCGAACACCGGGGAGCTGTTTTTT. Translated: CASSQVKSGRANTGELFF.

The chain carries TRBV6-2 or TRBV6-3 and TRBJ1-4, with D possibly being TRBD1 (6 bases). This CDR3 spans 15 amino acids. Germline V gene lookup returns CDR1 MNHEY and CDR2 SVGEGT. The V end lost 1 base, the J end lost 7 bases, and 13 bases lay between the germline ends. CDR3 nucleotides: TGTGCCAGCAGTTACTTCGGGGGGCTGAGTGAAAAACTGTTTTTT. Translated, it gives CASSYFGGLSEKLFF.

The chain recombines TRBV15 with TRBJ1-5, with 7 nucleotides matching TRBD1. This CDR3 has 14 residues. J lost 6 bases, V lost 0 bases, and 2 bases had no gene match. The germline V gene encodes CDR1 LNHNV and CDR2 YYDKDF (reference sequence). CDR3 coding DNA: TGTGCCACCAGCAGAGAAGGGGGCAGTCAGCCCCAGCATTTT. Its translation is CATSREGGSQPQHF.

This clone was seen more than once but under ten times. The rearrangement links TRBV9 to TRBJ2-1; D might be TRBD1 (6 bases). Per germline, CDR1 SGDLS and CDR2 YYNGEE. The CDR3 is 15 amino acids. Trimming stripped 0 bases from V and 2 bases from J, with 9 bases between. CDR3 bases: TGTGCCAGCAGCGTAGGGACAGAACCCTACAATGAGCAGTTCTTC. Its protein product is CASSVGTEPYNEQFF.

This sequence joins TRBV5-1 and TRBJ2-3; 7 positions match TRBD1. This CDR3 has 15 residues. V lost 4 bases and J lost 1; bases outside the gene matches: 6. Looked up from germline, CDR1 is SGHRS and CDR2 is YFSETQ. CDR3 nucleotides: TGCGCCAGCAGCAACATCGGACAGGGCACAGATACGCAGTATTTT. This encodes CASSNIGQGTDTQYF.

The rearrangement joins TRBV29-1 to TRBJ1-3; 7 bases map to TRBD1. Trimming took 4 bases from V and 2 from J; bases not matched to a gene: 5. CDR1 SQVTM and CDR2 ANQGSEA come from the germline V gene. CDR3 length: 14 amino acids. The CDR3 protein is CSVASQGAGNTIYF. In nucleotides, the CDR3 is TGCAGCGTTGCAAGCCAGGGGGCTGGAAACACCATATATTTT.

V usage is TRBV19 and J usage is TRBJ2-2, with TRBD2 identical over 9 bases. V dropped 0 bases and J dropped 7; count of bases not matched to a gene: 9. The germline V gene has CDR1 LNHDA and CDR2 SQIVND (reference sequence). The CDR3 extends over 17 amino acids. CDR3 region: CASSIDPSGRRGGELFF. CDR3 nucleotide sequence: TGTGCCAGTAGTATAGATCCCAGCGGGAGGCGGGGCGGGGAGCTGTTTTTT.

The chain has TRBV2 and TRBJ1-6; TRBD1 is a possible D gene (6 bases). Germline assignment: CDR1 SNHLY and CDR2 FYNNEI. V lost 4 bases and J lost 6, with 10 bases in between. The CDR3 loop spans 14 amino acids. The DNA for the CDR3 is TGTGCCAGCAGTGTGGCAGGGGTTAATTCACCCCTCCACTTT. Its translation: CASSVAGVNSPLHF. Combining the CDR3 with reference TRBV2 and TRBJ1-6 gives the whole variable domain EPEVTQTPSHQVTQMGQEVILRCVPISNHLYFYWYRQILGQKVEFLVSFYNNEISEKSEIFDDQFSVERPDGSNFTLKIRSTKLEDSAMYFCASSVAGVNSPLHFGNGTRLTVT.

J is TRBJ2-1 and V is TRBV3-1 (or the pseudogene TRBV3-2), with 11 bases fitting TRBD2. The CDR3 is 14 amino acids. J gave up 8 bases and V 5 bases, and 5 bases lay outside the gene matches. Germline V lookup: CDR1 LGHDT, CDR2 YNNKEL (reference sequence). CDR3 sequence reads: CASSSSGGWDEQFF. DNA of the CDR3: TGTGCCAGCAGCTCTAGCGGGGGGTGGGATGAGCAGTTCTTC.

This chain connects TRBV28 to TRBJ1-2; 10 bases fit TRBD1. The germline CDR1 and CDR2 sequences are MDHEN and SYDVKM. V was clipped by 2 bases and J by 4 bases; unmatched bases: 10. This CDR3 is 17 amino acids long. Here the CDR3 DNA reads TGTGCCAGCAGTTTACAACGCCGGGACAGGGGCTCCTATGGCTACACCTTC. Its protein is CASSLQRRDRGSYGYTF.

The rearrangement uses TRBV12-5 and TRBJ1-1, with TRBD1 matching over 7 bases. Germline lookup yields CDR1 LGHNT and CDR2 FRNRAP. V lost 2 bases and J lost 6; bases outside the gene matches: 6. This CDR3 has 14 residues. Written as DNA, the CDR3 is TGTGCTAGTGGTTTGCCCCAGACAGGGTCTGAAGCTTTCTTT. Translation: CASGLPQTGSEAFF.

The J gene is TRBJ1-4, the V gene TRBV10-1; D is perhaps TRBD1 (5 bases). The CDR3 loop spans 18 amino acids. The V end was cut by 7 bases, the J end by 4 bases, with 25 bases between. The germline gives CDR1 WNHNN, CDR2 SYGVQD (reference sequence). Here the CDR3 reads CASKMGEDARLVNEKLFF. CDR3 nucleotides: TGCGCCAGCAAAATGGGGGAAGACGCCCGACTAGTTAATGAAAAACTGTTTTTT.

The rearrangement joins TRBV7-2 to TRBJ2-5; 11 positions match TRBD2. The germline V gene encodes CDR1 SGHTA and CDR2 FQGNSA. This CDR3 region has 16 residues. After removal of 5 bases from V and 3 bases from J, the junction contained 8 bases not matched to a gene. The CDR3: CASSLLAGAIEETQYF. The CDR3 DNA sequence: TGTGCCAGCAGCCTACTAGCGGGGGCTATCGAAGAGACCCAGTACTTC.